This TCR beta chain is from a study of blood T cells in healthy people across ages. A remark on this clonotype: The antigen is unknown.

A J-beta primer mix and a sample-barcoded 5' primer were used in a second PCR of about 7 to 12 cycles. One entry per CDR3 protein results from TCRdb running MiXCR on the 5' RACE reads. The table lists around 1.5 million distinct CDR3 sequences, about 31% of them singletons, with about 11% in the top ten. This CDR3 has 18 amino acids. V lost 2 bases to trimming and J lost 6 bases, with 27 bases between them. From germline, CDR1 is DFQATT and CDR2 SNEGSKA (reference sequence). General study findings and limits: In older individuals, TCR beta diversity per million T cells was lower, falling roughly linearly with age. With unsorted PBMCs, a conclusive comparison of naive versus antigen-experienced cells was not possible.

They isolated at least 7 million PBMCs from each sample. This TCR was recovered from a woman between 25 and 40 years old in good health. The rearrangement links TRBV20-1 to TRBJ2-3; D may correspond to TRBD1 or TRBD2 (6 bases each). Sample: blood. CDR3 in amino acids: CSARSLPMGGRVVDTQYF. CDR3 DNA: TGCAGTGCTAGATCCCTCCCGATGGGGGGCCGGGTAGTGGATACGCAGTATTTT.